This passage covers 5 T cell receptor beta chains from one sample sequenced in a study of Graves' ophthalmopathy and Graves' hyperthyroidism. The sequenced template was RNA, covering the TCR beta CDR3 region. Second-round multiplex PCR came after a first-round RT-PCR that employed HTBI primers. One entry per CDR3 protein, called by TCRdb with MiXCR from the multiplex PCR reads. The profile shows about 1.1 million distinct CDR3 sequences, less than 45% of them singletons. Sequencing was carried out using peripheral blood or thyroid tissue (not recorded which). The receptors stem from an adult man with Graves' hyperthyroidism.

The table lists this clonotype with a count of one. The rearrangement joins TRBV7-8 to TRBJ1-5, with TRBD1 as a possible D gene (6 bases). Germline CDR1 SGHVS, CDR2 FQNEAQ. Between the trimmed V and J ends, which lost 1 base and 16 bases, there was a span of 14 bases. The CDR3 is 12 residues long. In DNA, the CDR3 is TGTGCCAGCAGCTTAGGGACAGCTACCCTACATTTT. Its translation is CASSLGTATLHF.

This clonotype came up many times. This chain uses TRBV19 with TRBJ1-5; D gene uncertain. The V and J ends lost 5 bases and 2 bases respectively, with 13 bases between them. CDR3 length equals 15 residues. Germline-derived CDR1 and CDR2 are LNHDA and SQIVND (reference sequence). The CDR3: CASSSSRARNQPQHF. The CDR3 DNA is TGTGCCAGTAGTTCCTCGCGGGCGCGCAATCAGCCCCAGCATTTT.

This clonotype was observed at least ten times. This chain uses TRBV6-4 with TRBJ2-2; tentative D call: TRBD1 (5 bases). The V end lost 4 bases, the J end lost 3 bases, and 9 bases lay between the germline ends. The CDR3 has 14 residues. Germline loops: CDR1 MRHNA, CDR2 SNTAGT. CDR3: CASSVQGYTGELFF. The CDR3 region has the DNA TGTGCCAGCAGTGTTCAGGGATACACCGGGGAGCTGTTTTTT.

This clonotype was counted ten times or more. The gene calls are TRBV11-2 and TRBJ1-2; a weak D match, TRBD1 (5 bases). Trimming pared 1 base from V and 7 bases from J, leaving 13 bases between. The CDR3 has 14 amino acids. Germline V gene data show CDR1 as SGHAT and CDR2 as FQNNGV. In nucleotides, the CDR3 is TGTGCCAGCAGCTTAGGGCAGGGAGAACTTGGCTACACCTTC. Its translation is CASSLGQGELGYTF.

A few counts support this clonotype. Here the CDR3 reads CAWSPFGQNTEAFF. Here the CDR3 DNA reads TGTGCCTGGAGTCCCTTCGGACAGAACACTGAAGCTTTCTTT. The chain combines TRBV30 with TRBJ1-1, with a weak D call TRBD1 (5 bases). The CDR3 is made up of 14 amino acids. CDR1 and CDR2 from the germline V gene are GTSNPN and SVGIG (reference sequence). Between the trimmed V and J ends, which lost 2 bases and 1 base, there was a span of 11 bases.